The TCR beta chain described here comes from a study of blood T cell repertoires in COVID-19. Turning to the study itself: In each case, the material was cDNA or gDNA derived from T cells, B-cell-depleted T cells, or PBMCs.

TCRdb's table, derived via immunoSEQ multiplex PCR, lists solely in-frame clones and lacks some. The repertoire holds under 80,000 clones, with approximately 80% as singletons. V was clipped by 4 bases and J by 0 bases, with 13 bases between them. The CDR3 spans 17 residues. CDR1 and CDR2 from the germline V gene are LNHDA and SQIVND (reference sequence). This receptor was taken from a human donor in a cohort sampled during active COVID-19. Specimen: peripheral blood. The rearrangement uses TRBV19 and TRBJ1-6; D is ambiguous. Written as DNA, the CDR3 is TGTGCCAGTAGTACCTCGGGGAGGAGCTCCTATAATTCACCCCTCCACTTT. Residues: CASSTSGRSSYNSPLHF.